The source of this T cell receptor (beta chain) is a study of blood T cell repertoires in COVID-19. Overall study context: The United States, Italy and Spain supplied acute and convalescent COVID-19 samples. PBMCs, B-cell-depleted T cells, or T cells were the source of the cDNA or gDNA that made up the material.

The Seattle patients joined while their infection was active and were tracked longitudinally afterward. Unmatched junction bases numbered 4, after V lost 4 bases and J lost 2 bases. The CDR3 covers 16 residues. CDR1 is MNHNS and CDR2 is SASEGT in the germline V gene. Under the authors' procedure: Nucleated cell counts were estimated from reference gene primer amplification. TCRdb's copy holds only in-frame clones and misses some; the assay was immunoSEQ multiplex PCR. That table gives V, J and clone size, and the DNA gave D and trimming. The sample holds 240,000 or so clones; roughly 76% are singletons and the top ten take 7.5%.

This TCR was sampled from a woman aged 80 or older with COVID-19, enrolled during active disease. Input material: peripheral blood. V gene TRBV6-1 combines with J gene TRBJ2-1, with 11 bases matching TRBD2. The CDR3 here is CASSVAGGLTYNEQFF. DNA of the CDR3: TGTGCCAGCAGTGTAGCGGGGGGGCTGACCTACAATGAGCAGTTCTTC.